The clone carrying this T cell receptor (beta chain) has ten or more counts. Its target is not known. This CDR3 is 13 amino acids long. Germline assignment: CDR1 MNHEY and CDR2 SVGAGI. V lost 7 bases to trimming and J lost 4 bases; unmatched junction nucleotides: 6. TCRdb called the 5' RACE reads again in MiXCR, with one record for every CDR3 protein. The data show hundreds of thousands of distinct CDR3 sequences, with 13% to 15% seen just once and around a fifth held by the top ten. The data were taken from a study of T-cell memory formation after mild COVID-19. At the level of the study: Clusters were largely donor specific.

Study observations and caveats: Cross-reactive memory apparently joined, as some responding clones appeared in pre-infection memory. Among clones peaking at day 37 in the second wave, SARS-CoV-2 specificity remained unconfirmed. Later expanders leaned CD4+, whereas clones that contracted between day 15 and 85 were balanced CD4/CD8.

The receptor's source is a man aged 18 to 30 who had mild COVID-19 (a few samples of this study predate the infection). Cell type and time point are not known. The sequencing sample was made of PBMCs or a T cell subset sorted from them (not recorded which). The V call is TRBV6-5, the J call TRBJ1-2; 7 bases match TRBD1. The CDR3 region has the DNA TGTGCCAGCATGCAGGGGGGCGGCTATGGCTACACCTTC. Translation: CASMQGGGYGYTF.